Listed here are 24 T cell receptor beta chains from one sample, sequenced in a study of blood T cells in healthy people across ages. A sample-barcoded 5' primer and a J-beta primer mix were used in a second PCR of roughly 7 to 12 cycles. In TCRdb, the 5' RACE reads were re-called with MiXCR into one record per CDR3 protein. Of around 1.5 million distinct CDR3 sequences in the sample, about 35% were seen once. The sequenced sample was blood. Receptor source: a woman between 25 and 40 years old in good health.

This clonotype was picked up a small number of times. Germline and junction disagree at one end, which may indicate a read error. The chain joins TRBV7-6 to TRBJ2-5; 9 bases line up with TRBD2. Germline assignment: CDR1 SGHVS and CDR2 FNYEAQ. The CDR3 extends over 18 amino acids. The CDR3 DNA sequence: TGCGCCAGCAGCTTAGCGCTTGGCGGGGGGGCATTAGCGGAGACCCAGTACTTC. Translation: CASSLALGGGALAETQYF. The full variable domain, rest sourced from reference TRBV7-6 and TRBJ2-5, is GAGVSQSPRYKVTKRGQDVALRCDPISGHVSLYWYRQALGQGPEFLTYFNYEAQQDKSGLPNDRFSAERPEGSISTLTIQRTEQRDSAMYRCASSLALGGGALAETQYFGPGTRLLVL.

The rearrangement joins TRBV20-1 to TRBJ2-5, with D tentatively TRBD2 (6 bases). Germline V CDR1 and CDR2: DFQATT, SNEGSKA (reference sequence). The V and J ends lost 5 bases and 2 bases respectively, with 18 bases between them. This CDR3 spans 15 amino acids. CDR3 loop: CSARLFGGTQETQYF. CDR3 in DNA: TGCAGTGCTCGATTGTTCGGGGGTACACAAGAGACCCAGTACTTC.

For this clonotype: A much larger clone differs from this one at a single base, so this may be a read error. V and J are TRBV6-5 and TRBJ2-5; D is undetermined. The J call could be wrong; TRBJ2-4 is a better fit for the DNA end. CDR3 length: 13 residues. CDR1 is MNHEY and CDR2 is SVGAGI in the germline V gene. This chain's CDR3 is CAGSPGPKNIQYF. The CDR3 bases are TGTGCCGGCAGCCCCGGGCCCAAAAACATTCAGTACTTC.

The CDR3 is CASSLLAYGARDTQYF. CDR3 DNA: TGTGCCAGCAGTTTATTAGCTTACGGGGCCAGGGATACGCAGTATTTT. This chain uses TRBV27 with TRBJ2-3; either TRBD1 or TRBD2 may fit D (5 bases each). V was trimmed by 1 base and J by 6 bases, leaving 17 bases between them. The CDR3 is 16 residues long. CDR1 and CDR2 from the germline V gene are MNHEY and SMNVEV (reference sequence).

Only a few counts were recorded for this clonotype. This chain joins TRBV6-6 and TRBJ2-7; 10 nucleotides agree with TRBD1. This CDR3 spans 15 amino acids. The V gene end was trimmed by 9 bases and the J gene end by 3 bases; junction bases not matched to a gene: 11. Per germline, CDR1 MNHNY and CDR2 SVGAGI (reference sequence). CDR3 DNA: TGTGCCAGTTGCAACAGGGACAGGGGTGGCTACGAGCAGTACTTC. The encoded protein is CASCNRDRGGYEQYF.

The CDR3 DNA follows: TGCAGTGCTAAGCAGTATCGGCGGATAAGCACAGATACGCAGTATTTT. It specifies CSAKQYRRISTDTQYF. V is TRBV20-1 and J is TRBJ2-3; D unclear. Per the germline V gene, CDR1 is DFQATT and CDR2 is SNEGSKA (reference sequence). The CDR3 contains 16 residues. Trimming took off 4 bases at V and 0 bases at J, with 17 bases between the two ends.

This clonotype was observed a few times. The CDR3 sequence: CASSLAGGLQPQHF. The DNA of the CDR3 is TGCGCCAGCAGCTTGGCGGGCGGGCTTCAGCCCCAGCATTTT. V and J are TRBV5-1 and TRBJ1-5; D remains ambiguous. Per the germline V gene, CDR1 is SGHRS and CDR2 is YFSETQ. V was cut by 0 bases and J by 6 bases, with 10 bases left in between. This CDR3 region has 14 residues.

The genes are TRBV20-1 and TRBJ2-3; D is perhaps TRBD2 (5 bases). CDR1 and CDR2 from the germline V gene are DFQATT and SNEGSKA (reference sequence). The ends were cut back, 6 bases at V and 4 bases at J, with 17 bases in the middle. This CDR3 region has 14 residues. The CDR3 loop reads CSARHEGRADTQYF. DNA for the CDR3: TGCAGTGCCCGACACGAGGGTCGGGCAGATACGCAGTATTTT.

The chain links TRBV30 to TRBJ2-3; 15 nucleotides align to TRBD2. Germline assignment: CDR1 GTSNPN and CDR2 SVGIG (reference sequence). This CDR3 is built from 16 residues. J was trimmed by 4 bases and V by 0 bases; bases with no gene match: 2. CDR3 bases: TGTGCCTGGAGTGTAGGACTAGCGGGGGGGTCAGATACGCAGTATTTT. The encoded protein is CAWSVGLAGGSDTQYF.

This clonotype occurred a few times. The V call is TRBV12-3 or TRBV12-4, the J call TRBJ1-5, with D maybe TRBD1 (6 bases). The V end was cut by 1 base, the J end by 1 base, with 17 bases between. The CDR3 is made up of 18 amino acids. The CDR3: CASSLGGGGVHSNQPQHF. As DNA, the CDR3 is TGTGCCAGCAGTTTAGGCGGGGGCGGAGTCCACAGCAATCAGCCCCAGCATTTT.

This clonotype occurred many times. This chain joins TRBV12-3 or TRBV12-4 and TRBJ2-5; a weak D match, TRBD1 (5 bases). V dropped 3 bases and J dropped 0 bases, with 14 bases sitting between them. The CDR3 is 16 residues long. The CDR3 protein is CASSLNTGPNQETQYF. The CDR3 DNA follows: TGTGCCAGCAGTTTGAACACAGGTCCTAACCAAGAGACCCAGTACTTC.

This clonotype was observed a few times. This may be a read error, as it is one base from a much larger clone. The chain has TRBV6-5 and TRBJ2-7, with D possibly being TRBD1 (6 bases). CDR1 and CDR2 from the germline V gene are MNHEY and SVGAGI. Trimming cost V 6 bases and J 2 bases, with 11 bases left between them. The CDR3 totals 13 residues. The CDR3 region has the DNA TGTGCCAGCAGCCGAAAGGGGGCCTACGAGCAGTACTTC. Its translation: CASSRKGAYEQYF.

The J gene is TRBJ2-1, the V gene TRBV27; either TRBD1 or TRBD2 may supply D (7 bases each). The V gene lost 1 base and the J gene lost 2 bases, with 15 bases spanning the gap. Germline CDR1 is MNHEY and CDR2 is SMNVEV (reference sequence). This CDR3 comprises 17 residues. The DNA for the CDR3 is TGTGCCAGCAGTTTATTTGCCGGGGGGACAGCCTACAATGAGCAGTTCTTC. Its translation: CASSLFAGGTAYNEQFF.

The chain combines TRBV7-2 with TRBJ2-7; D possibly matches TRBD1 or TRBD2 (5 bases each). There are 14 residues in the CDR3. Germline values: CDR1 SGHTA, CDR2 FQGNSA. The V end was cut by 4 bases, the J end by 0 bases, with 10 bases between. The CDR3 spells CASSWDGRSYEQYF. CDR3 sequence (DNA): TGTGCCAGCAGCTGGGACGGCCGCTCCTACGAGCAGTACTTC.

The chain combines TRBV19 with TRBJ1-2, with D possibly being TRBD1 (6 bases). The CDR3 is made up of 15 amino acids. Deletions cut 0 bases from V and 4 bases from J, with 12 bases between. Germline CDR1 reads LNHDA; CDR2 reads SQIVND (reference sequence). CDR3 protein: CASSIDPGQRYGYTF. Written as DNA, the CDR3 is TGTGCCAGTAGTATAGATCCCGGACAGCGCTATGGCTACACCTTC.

This clonotype was observed a handful of times. The genes are TRBV5-6 and TRBJ2-7; 9 bases align to TRBD1. Germline lookup yields CDR1 SGHDT and CDR2 YYEEEE. The junction had 8 bases not matched to a gene; V was cut back by 6 bases and J by 4 bases. The CDR3 extends over 14 amino acids. The chain's CDR3 is CASTARDRVYEQYF. In DNA form, the CDR3 reads TGTGCCAGCACCGCCAGGGACAGGGTTTACGAGCAGTACTTC.

This clonotype was detected a few times. The CDR3 DNA follows: TGCGCCAGCAGCCCCGAGGAGGGTAGCTCCTACAATGAGCAGTTCTTC. It specifies CASSPEEGSSYNEQFF. V usage is TRBV5-1 and J usage is TRBJ2-1, with D perhaps TRBD2 (6 bases). There are 16 residues in the CDR3. Trimming cost V 4 bases and J 0 bases, with 14 bases left between them. The germline V gene encodes CDR1 SGHRS and CDR2 YFSETQ. Full variable domain (rest looked up from reference TRBV5-1 and TRBJ2-1): KAGVTQTPRYLIKTRGQQVTLSCSPISGHRSVSWYQQTPGQGLQFLFEYFSETQRNKGNFPGRFSGRQFSNSRSEMNVSTLELGDSALYLCASSPEEGSSYNEQFFGPGTRLTVL.

The chain recombines TRBV27 with TRBJ1-1; D not resolved. V shed 3 bases and J shed 1 base, with 9 bases lying between them. Looked up from germline, CDR1 is MNHEY and CDR2 is SMNVEV (reference sequence). The CDR3 length is 14 residues. The chain's CDR3 is CASSFLEGNTEAFF. In DNA form, the CDR3 reads TGTGCCAGCAGTTTTTTGGAGGGGAACACTGAAGCTTTCTTT.

This clonotype was seen many times. This chain uses TRBV3-1 with TRBJ2-7; D unclear. Germline V CDR1 and CDR2: LGHDT, YNNKEL (reference sequence). This CDR3 has 12 amino acids. V shed 4 bases and J shed 0 bases, with 4 bases lying between them. CDR3 residues: CASSPHSYEQYF. CDR3 nucleotide sequence: TGTGCCAGCAGCCCCCACTCCTACGAGCAGTACTTC.

In this sample, this clonotype turned up a few times. The genes are TRBV4-1 and TRBJ2-1, with TRBD2 matching over 12 bases. Trimming took 1 base from V and 0 from J; bases not matched to a gene: 7. The germline V gene has CDR1 MGHRA and CDR2 YSYEKL. CDR3 length equals 19 residues. The CDR3 bases are TGCGCCAGCAGCCAAGGCGCGACTAGCGGGGGCAGCTCCTACAATGAGCAGTTCTTC. This gives the protein CASSQGATSGGSSYNEQFF.

V is TRBV19 and J is TRBJ2-7; D is perhaps TRBD2 (7 bases). The CDR3 extends over 14 amino acids. CDR1 is LNHDA, CDR2 SQIVND, per germline (reference sequence). With 5 bases removed from V and 4 bases from J, the gap between germline ends came to 15 bases. For the CDR3, the DNA is TGTGCCAGTAGTCGCGGGGGCCGGAGGTACGAGCAGTACTTC. Encoded protein: CASSRGGRRYEQYF.

The gene calls are TRBV27 and TRBJ2-1, with TRBD2 identical over 7 bases. This CDR3 is 16 amino acids long. The trim removed 2 bases at V and 6 bases at J, leaving 10 bases unmatched. CDR1 MNHEY and CDR2 SMNVEV come from the germline V gene (reference sequence). CDR3 DNA: TGTGCCAGCAGTTTACTACCAGCGGGGTTTCTCAATGAGCAGTTCTTC. It specifies CASSLLPAGFLNEQFF.

This clonotype has only a few counts. The chain has TRBV6-5 and TRBJ2-7, with TRBD1 as a possible D gene (5 bases). This CDR3 has 16 residues. The germline gives CDR1 MNHEY, CDR2 SVGAGI. V was shortened by 0 bases and J by 1 base, with 13 bases between the two germline ends. CDR3 DNA sequence: TGTGCCAGCAGTTACTCGCCGTATGCAGGGTCCTACGAGCAGTACTTC. Its translation: CASSYSPYAGSYEQYF.

The gene calls are TRBV5-1 and TRBJ2-7; TRBD1 agrees at 12 bases. The CDR3 covers 17 residues. The J segment lost 3 bases and the V segment lost 4 bases, leaving 11 bases of the junction unmatched. Per germline, CDR1 SGHRS and CDR2 YFSETQ. CDR3 nucleotide sequence: TGCGCCAGCAGCCCGGGACAGGGGGCGAGAAGTGTCTACGAGCAGTACTTC. Protein product: CASSPGQGARSVYEQYF. Combining the CDR3 with reference TRBV5-1 and TRBJ2-7 gives the whole variable domain KAGVTQTPRYLIKTRGQQVTLSCSPISGHRSVSWYQQTPGQGLQFLFEYFSETQRNKGNFPGRFSGRQFSNSRSEMNVSTLELGDSALYLCASSPGQGARSVYEQYFGPGTRLTVT.